This T cell receptor (beta chain) came from a study of blood T cell repertoires in COVID-19. Study-wide context: Sites in the United States, Italy and Spain provided acute and convalescent COVID-19 samples.

TCRdb's copy holds only in-frame clones and misses some; the assay was immunoSEQ multiplex PCR. Of a few hundred thousand clones listed, approximately 83% are singletons. The CDR3 is 16 residues long. Germline lookup yields CDR1 SGDLS and CDR2 YYNGEE. After removal of 0 bases from V and 0 bases from J, the junction contained 5 bases not matched to a gene. Participant age was about 18 to 89 years, and participants resided in about 25 US areas. Each participant's cohort was designated according to participant-reported clinical history. The rearrangement uses TRBV9 and TRBJ1-1; 7 nucleotides agree with TRBD1. The TCR originated in a man aged 50 to 59 who had recovered from COVID-19. Sequenced: PBMCs or T cells enriched from blood (not recorded which). For the CDR3, the DNA is TGTGCCAGCAGCGTAGGGACAGGAATCATGAACACTGAAGCTTTCTTT. Translating gives CASSVGTGIMNTEAFF.